A selection of T cell receptor beta chains follows, all from one sample in a study of Ad26.COV2.S vaccination and SARS-CoV-2 variants. Profiling relied on immunoSEQ multiplex PCR, and the TCRdb table lists in-frame clones only, not all of them. The table shows roughly 320,000 clones, with around 86% occurring only once. Sequencing used peripheral blood, obtained in a trial of Ad26.COV2.S vaccine versus placebo. Receptors were obtained from a person aged 18-65 years who received the Ad26.COV2.S COVID-19 vaccine or a placebo. Each CDR3 is given with its conserved first and last residue. D genes are given only for firm matches. Size tells how often a clone was seen (once, few, many) or the class of an expanded clone, and some rows leave it out.

J gene: TRBJ1-6; CDR3 length: 17; clone size: -; D gene: TRBD1; V gene: TRBV3-1/TRBV3-2; CDR3 DNA: TGTGCCAGCAGCGCCTACAGGGGTAGGACCTATAATTCACCCCTCCACTTT; CDR3 protein: CASSAYRGRTYNSPLHF
J gene: TRBJ2-1; CDR3 length: 15; clone size: -; D gene: -; V gene: TRBV11-2; CDR3 DNA: TGTGCCAGCAGCTTAGGAGGGGGGAGCTACAATGAGCAGTTCTTC; CDR3 protein: CASSLGGGSYNEQFF
J gene: TRBJ1-1; CDR3 length: 13; clone size: -; D gene: -; V gene: TRBV5-4; CDR3 DNA: TGTGCCAGCACCGCTGACAGGAACACTGAAGCTTTCTTT; CDR3 protein: CASTADRNTEAFF
J gene: TRBJ1-1; CDR3 length: 14; clone size: -; D gene: -; V gene: TRBV5-1; CDR3 DNA: TGCGCCAGCAGCTTGGTGGGGCCGGACACTGAAGCTTTCTTT; CDR3 protein: CASSLVGPDTEAFF
J gene: TRBJ1-4; CDR3 length: 17; clone size: -; D gene: TRBD1; V gene: TRBV4-1; CDR3 DNA: TGCGCCAGCAGCCAACTCCCCCAGACAGGGACTAATGAAAAACTGTTTTTT; CDR3 protein: CASSQLPQTGTNEKLFF
J gene: TRBJ2-3; CDR3 length: 17; clone size: -; D gene: TRBD2; V gene: TRBV9; CDR3 DNA: TGTGCCAGCAGCGTAGCGGTAGCGGGGGATCTTGGGGATACGCAGTATTTT; CDR3 protein: CASSVAVAGDLGDTQYF
J gene: TRBJ2-1; CDR3 length: 13; clone size: -; D gene: -; V gene: TRBV28; CDR3 DNA: TGTGCCAGCAGCATCATCAGGGACAATGAGCAGTTCTTC; CDR3 protein: CASSIIRDNEQFF
J gene: TRBJ1-6; CDR3 length: 15; clone size: -; D gene: TRBD1; V gene: TRBV18; CDR3 DNA: TGTGCCAGCTCACCTCGACAGGGACCGGATTCACCCCTCCACTTT; CDR3 protein: CASSPRQGPDSPLHF
J gene: TRBJ2-5; CDR3 length: 12; clone size: -; D gene: -; V gene: TRBV5-4; CDR3 DNA: TGTGCCAGCACCGGTGATCTGGAGACCCAGTACTTC; CDR3 protein: CASTGDLETQYF
J gene: TRBJ1-2; CDR3 length: 13; clone size: -; D gene: -; V gene: TRBV2; CDR3 DNA: TGTGCCAGCAGTGAAGATGGAGTAGGTGGCTACACCTTC; CDR3 protein: CASSEDGVGGYTF
J gene: TRBJ2-3; CDR3 length: 18; clone size: -; D gene: TRBD2; V gene: TRBV9; CDR3 DNA: TGTGCCAGCAGCGTAGAAGGAAGATACGGGGGGTTGTTAGATACGCAGTATTTT; CDR3 protein: CASSVEGRYGGLLDTQYF
J gene: TRBJ2-5; CDR3 length: 15; clone size: -; D gene: TRBD2; V gene: TRBV13; CDR3 DNA: TGTGCCAGCAGCTTAGCCCTAGCGGAGGAAGAGACCCAGTACTTC; CDR3 protein: CASSLALAEEETQYF
J gene: TRBJ1-5; CDR3 length: 18; clone size: -; D gene: TRBD1; V gene: TRBV7-8; CDR3 DNA: TGTGCCAGCAGCTTAGCGGCGACCAGGGACAGGGGGCGGCAGCCCCAGCATTTT; CDR3 protein: CASSLAATRDRGRQPQHF
J gene: TRBJ1-5; CDR3 length: 15; clone size: -; D gene: TRBD1; V gene: TRBV4-2; CDR3 DNA: TGTGCCAGCAGCCAAGAAGGACAGGGGGATCAGCCCCAGCATTTT; CDR3 protein: CASSQEGQGDQPQHF
J gene: TRBJ1-5; CDR3 length: 15; clone size: -; D gene: -; V gene: TRBV2; CDR3 DNA: TGTGCCAGCAGTGAATGGCAGCAGAGCAATCAGCCCCAGCATTTT; CDR3 protein: CASSEWQQSNQPQHF
J gene: TRBJ1-2; CDR3 length: 16; clone size: -; D gene: -; V gene: TRBV2; CDR3 DNA: TGTGCCAGCAGTGAAGTAGGTAGGCGGCCTCAATATGGCTACACCTTC; CDR3 protein: CASSEVGRRPQYGYTF
J gene: TRBJ1-3; CDR3 length: 15; clone size: -; D gene: -; V gene: TRBV5-3; CDR3 DNA: TGTGCCAGAAGCTTGGGCAGGGCGTTTGGAAACACCATATATTTT; CDR3 protein: CARSLGRAFGNTIYF
J gene: TRBJ1-2; CDR3 length: 15; clone size: -; D gene: -; V gene: TRBV5-1; CDR3 DNA: TGCGCCAGCAGCCTAGACAGGCCCTCTAACTATGGCTACACCTTC; CDR3 protein: CASSLDRPSNYGYTF
J gene: TRBJ2-2; CDR3 length: 16; clone size: -; D gene: TRBD1; V gene: TRBV11-2; CDR3 DNA: TGTGCCAGCAGACCCCCAGGGGGCAGGAACACCGGGGAGCTGTTTTTT; CDR3 protein: CASRPPGGRNTGELFF
J gene: TRBJ2-2; CDR3 length: 15; clone size: -; D gene: -; V gene: TRBV7-9; CDR3 DNA: TGTGCCAGCAGCTTACAGCCAGGCGACACCGGGGAGCTGTTTTTT; CDR3 protein: CASSLQPGDTGELFF
J gene: TRBJ1-2; CDR3 length: 15; clone size: once; D gene: TRBD1; V gene: TRBV7-2; CDR3 DNA: TGTGCCAGCAGCGGCGGGGGACAGGGGGCGCGTGGCTACACCTTC; CDR3 protein: CASSGGGQGARGYTF
J gene: TRBJ2-7; CDR3 length: 14; clone size: few; D gene: -; V gene: TRBV30; CDR3 DNA: TGTGCCTGGAGTGTTGACTGGCAGAGCTACGAGCAGTACTTC; CDR3 protein: CAWSVDWQSYEQYF
J gene: TRBJ1-2; CDR3 length: 12; clone size: few; D gene: -; V gene: TRBV19; CDR3 DNA: TGTGCCAGTAGTATATTTAACTATGGCTACACCTTC; CDR3 protein: CASSIFNYGYTF
J gene: TRBJ2-2; CDR3 length: 18; clone size: -; D gene: -; V gene: TRBV7-8; CDR3 DNA: TGTGCCAGCAGCACCCCACAGGGTTTGGGCGTTGGAACCGGGGAGCTGTTTTTT; CDR3 protein: CASSTPQGLGVGTGELFF
J gene: TRBJ1-2; CDR3 length: 13; clone size: -; D gene: TRBD1; V gene: TRBV14; CDR3 DNA: TGTGCCAGCAGTCTGGGACAGCTCTATGGCTACACCTTC; CDR3 protein: CASSLGQLYGYTF
J gene: TRBJ1-1; CDR3 length: 16; clone size: -; D gene: -; V gene: TRBV3-1/TRBV3-2; CDR3 DNA: TGTGCCAGCAGCCAAGACGTGGGGTTGCTGAACACTGAAGCTTTCTTT; CDR3 protein: CASSQDVGLLNTEAFF
J gene: TRBJ2-1; CDR3 length: 17; clone size: once; D gene: -; V gene: TRBV4-3; CDR3 DNA: TGCGCCAGCAGCCAGTCGATTCGGGGTAGCTCCTACAATGAGCAGTTCTTC; CDR3 protein: CASSQSIRGSSYNEQFF
J gene: TRBJ2-1; CDR3 length: 14; clone size: -; D gene: TRBD2; V gene: TRBV9; CDR3 DNA: TGTGCCAGCAGCGCCCCAGCGGGGAACAATGAGCAGTTCTTC; CDR3 protein: CASSAPAGNNEQFF
J gene: TRBJ1-1; CDR3 length: 18; clone size: -; D gene: -; V gene: TRBV5-6; CDR3 DNA: TGTGCCAGCAGCCCCAAGGGACACCAGAATAGGTGGAACACTGAAGCTTTCTTT; CDR3 protein: CASSPKGHQNRWNTEAFF
J gene: TRBJ2-7; CDR3 length: 13; clone size: -; D gene: -; V gene: TRBV6-5; CDR3 DNA: TGTGCCAGCGCCTCGACTGTTACCTACGAGCAGTACTTC; CDR3 protein: CASASTVTYEQYF
J gene: TRBJ1-2; CDR3 length: 13; clone size: once; D gene: TRBD1; V gene: TRBV5-1; CDR3 DNA: TGCGCCACCCGAGAGGGGACAGGGGATGGCTACACCTTC; CDR3 protein: CATREGTGDGYTF
J gene: TRBJ2-6; CDR3 length: 16; clone size: -; D gene: -; V gene: TRBV4-2; CDR3 DNA: TGTGCCAGCAGCCAAGTTGCGGGGTACGGGGCCAACGTCCTGACTTTC; CDR3 protein: CASSQVAGYGANVLTF
J gene: TRBJ2-1; CDR3 length: 14; clone size: -; D gene: TRBD2; V gene: TRBV12-5; CDR3 DNA: TGTGCTAGTGGTTTGATGCTAGCGGGGGTTGAGCAGTTCTTC; CDR3 protein: CASGLMLAGVEQFF
J gene: TRBJ1-5; CDR3 length: 15; clone size: -; D gene: TRBD1; V gene: TRBV19; CDR3 DNA: TGTGCCAGTAGTGGTCCGGGACAGGGAAATCAGCCCCAGCATTTT; CDR3 protein: CASSGPGQGNQPQHF
J gene: TRBJ1-6; CDR3 length: 16; clone size: -; D gene: -; V gene: TRBV5-6; CDR3 DNA: TGTGCCAGCAGCCCGACGATGGGACAATATAATTCACCCCTCCACTTT; CDR3 protein: CASSPTMGQYNSPLHF
J gene: TRBJ1-2; CDR3 length: 14; clone size: -; D gene: TRBD1; V gene: TRBV5-1; CDR3 DNA: TGCGCCAGCAGCTTGGAAGACAGGGGGGTTGGCTACACCTTC; CDR3 protein: CASSLEDRGVGYTF
J gene: TRBJ2-2; CDR3 length: 13; clone size: -; D gene: TRBD2; V gene: TRBV7-3; CDR3 DNA: TGTGCCAGCAGCCGAAGCGGGGCCGGGGAGCTGTTTTTT; CDR3 protein: CASSRSGAGELFF
J gene: TRBJ1-5; CDR3 length: 14; clone size: few; D gene: -; V gene: TRBV6-4; CDR3 DNA: TGTGCCAGCAGTGAAGGGCCAGGGACTCAGCCCCAGCATTTT; CDR3 protein: CASSEGPGTQPQHF
J gene: TRBJ1-1; CDR3 length: 15; clone size: -; D gene: TRBD1; V gene: TRBV11-2; CDR3 DNA: TGTGCCAGCAGCTTAGATGGGACAGGGAACACTGAAGCTTTCTTT; CDR3 protein: CASSLDGTGNTEAFF
J gene: TRBJ1-5; CDR3 length: 13; clone size: -; D gene: -; V gene: TRBV12-3/TRBV12-4; CDR3 DNA: TGTGCCAGCAGAATGGGGTCTTCCCAGCCCCAGCATTTT; CDR3 protein: CASRMGSSQPQHF
J gene: TRBJ1-2; CDR3 length: 13; clone size: -; D gene: TRBD1; V gene: TRBV2; CDR3 DNA: TGTGCCAGCAGGAGAGGACAGGGCTATGGCTACACCTTC; CDR3 protein: CASRRGQGYGYTF
J gene: TRBJ1-5; CDR3 length: 13; clone size: -; D gene: TRBD1; V gene: TRBV7-9; CDR3 DNA: TGTGCCAGCAGTACAACCGGGACAGGTCACCAGCATTTT; CDR3 protein: CASSTTGTGHQHF
J gene: TRBJ2-7; CDR3 length: 13; clone size: -; D gene: -; V gene: TRBV7-6; CDR3 DNA: TGTGCCAGCAGCCTCGGACAGCCCTACGAGCAGTACTTC; CDR3 protein: CASSLGQPYEQYF